These T cell receptor beta chains were read from a single sample in a study of memory CD4+ T cells and cytomegalovirus serostatus. Here immunoSEQ multiplex PCR was the method, and the copy in TCRdb shows in-frame clones only, minus some. The profile shows some 48,000 clones, 60% to 80% of them singletons. The sequenced material came from memory CD4+ T cells from blood. The source of these receptors is an adult in good health and CMV-seronegative. Both conserved end residues are part of each CDR3. The D gene is left open where the match is weak. Not every row has a clone size; where given, it reads once, few, many or a size class.

V gene	clone size	D gene	J gene	CDR3 DNA	CDR3 protein
TRBV28	-	-	TRBJ1-5	TGTGCCAGCAGTTTTGGGCATATCCAGCATTTT	CASSFGHIQHF
TRBV10-3	-	-	TRBJ1-2	TGTGCCAGCAGTTACTCAGCCGCTGGTGCGGATGGCTACACCTTC	CASSYSAAGADGYTF
TRBV5-6	-	-	TRBJ1-2	TGTGCCAGCACCGACGCCAATCGGATTGGCTACACCTTC	CASTDANRIGYTF
TRBV9	-	-	TRBJ2-5	TGTGCCAGCAGCGGACCGCGTGGCCTTACGTACCAAGAGACCCAGTACTTC	CASSGPRGLTYQETQYF
TRBV27	-	-	TRBJ1-5	TGTGCCAGCAGGCAGGGCTATCAGCCCCAGCATTTT	CASRQGYQPQHF
TRBV28	-	TRBD1	TRBJ2-6	TGTGCCAGCGGAATGCGGACAGGGGAGAAGATTGGGGCCAACGTCCTGACTTTC	CASGMRTGEKIGANVLTF
TRBV9	-	-	TRBJ1-2	TGTGCCAGCAGCGTAGTGAGGAGGGTTGGCTACACCTTC	CASSVVRRVGYTF
TRBV6-7	-	-	TRBJ2-1	TGTGCCAGCAGTTATTCTCCGCGGCCTTACCGAGCCTACAATGAGCAGTTCTTC	CASSYSPRPYRAYNEQFF
TRBV9	-	-	TRBJ2-4	TGTGCCAGCAGCGTAGAATCCCATCTGGGCAAAAACATTCAGTACTTC	CASSVESHLGKNIQYF
TRBV29-1	-	-	TRBJ1-2	TGCAGCGCCACGGGGGGTAACTATGGCTACACCTTC	CSATGGNYGYTF
TRBV11-2	-	-	TRBJ2-1	TGTGCCAGCAGCTTCGGCCGGGTCGGTGGGGCCTACAATGAGCAGTTCTTC	CASSFGRVGGAYNEQFF
TRBV5-6	-	-	TRBJ1-1	TGTGCCAGCAGCTTCGGGACGGGTATGAACACTGAAGCTTTCTTT	CASSFGTGMNTEAFF
TRBV6-1	-	-	TRBJ2-5	TGTGCCAGCAGCAAGAACAGGGTCCAAGAGACCCAGTACTTC	CASSKNRVQETQYF
TRBV7-9	few	-	TRBJ2-3	TGTGCCAGCAGTAGGGGCGCAGCAACAGATACGCAGTATTTT	CASSRGAATDTQYF
TRBV7-2	-	-	TRBJ2-7	TGTGCCAGCAGCTCGAGGGGGGGTAACTACGAGCAGTACTTC	CASSSRGGNYEQYF
TRBV7-8	-	-	TRBJ1-1	TGTGCCAGCAGCTTCCCATCAAATTGGGGAGAAGCTTTCTTT	CASSFPSNWGEAFF
TRBV6-5	-	-	TRBJ1-5	TGTGCCAGCAGTTACGCAGGGATCCAGCCCCAGCATTTT	CASSYAGIQPQHF
TRBV11-2	-	TRBD1	TRBJ2-5	TGTGCCAGCAGCTTAGCCAGGGGGTCTGAGACCCAGTACTTC	CASSLARGSETQYF
TRBV6-6	-	TRBD1	TRBJ1-1	TGTGCCAGCAGTAACCGGGGACAGGGGAACACTGAAGCTTTCTTT	CASSNRGQGNTEAFF
TRBV6-5	-	-	TRBJ2-5	TGTGCCAGCAGTTATGGGCGGGAAGAGACCCAGTACTTC	CASSYGREETQYF
TRBV10-1	-	TRBD1	TRBJ1-5	TGCGCCAGCAATTGCTTTGGGCAGGGGGCTTCTCAGCCCCAGCATTTT	CASNCFGQGASQPQHF
TRBV6-6	-	-	TRBJ2-7	TGTGCCAGCAGTTACTCGACGAGCGGCTCGAACGAGCAGTACTTC	CASSYSTSGSNEQYF
TRBV5-1	-	-	TRBJ2-3	TGCGCCAGCAGCTTGGATCCGGGACCTAGCACAGATACGCAGTATTTT	CASSLDPGPSTDTQYF
TRBV5-4	few	-	TRBJ1-1	TGTGCCAGCAGCTTGCGGACCTCGAACACTGAAGCTTTCTTT	CASSLRTSNTEAFF
TRBV7-3	-	-	TRBJ2-1	TGTGCCAGCAGCTCCCGTGCCGACAGGGAGCAGTTCTTC	CASSSRADREQFF
TRBV6-5	-	TRBD1	TRBJ1-6	TGTGCCATTTCGACAGGGGCCATTAATTCACCCCTCCACTTT	CAISTGAINSPLHF
TRBV4-1	-	-	TRBJ1-1	TGCGCCAGCAGCCAAGCTTACCGACCCACTGAAGCTTTCTTT	CASSQAYRPTEAFF
TRBV9	-	-	TRBJ1-2	TGTGCCAGCAGCCCATCCCCGGGACGCGAAGGCTACACCTTC	CASSPSPGREGYTF
TRBV5-6	-	TRBD1	TRBJ2-7	TGTGCCAGCAGCCCGGGGACAGGGGCCGAGCAGTACTTC	CASSPGTGAEQYF
TRBV6-1	-	-	TRBJ2-5	TGTGCCAGCAGTGAACGAAGGGAAAAGACCCAGTACTTC	CASSERREKTQYF
TRBV20-1	-	-	TRBJ1-1	TGCAGTGCTAGAGGCCATCATGAAACTTTCTTT	CSARGHHETFF
TRBV6-5	once	-	TRBJ2-5	TGTGCCAGCAGTCAAGGACTCAGGGAGACCCAGTACTTC	CASSQGLRETQYF
TRBV7-2	-	-	TRBJ2-3	TGTGCCAGCAGCTTCCCGGGGTACACAGATACGCAGTATTTT	CASSFPGYTDTQYF
TRBV2	-	-	TRBJ2-4	TGTGCCAGCAGTGTCCTCCTAAACATTCAGTACTTC	CASSVLLNIQYF
TRBV18	-	TRBD2	TRBJ2-7	TGTGCCAGCTCACCTTTTACCAGCGGGGGTTCCGAGCAGTACTTT	CASSPFTSGGSEQYF
TRBV19	-	-	TRBJ2-2	TGTGCCAGTGGGACATCCGTCAACACCGGGGAGCTGTTTTTT	CASGTSVNTGELFF
TRBV27	-	-	TRBJ1-1	TGTGCCAGCAGTTTATCGGGGGGAGTAAAGGGCTGGAACACTGAAGCTTTCTTT	CASSLSGGVKGWNTEAFF
TRBV5-8	once	TRBD1	TRBJ2-1	TGTGCCAGCAGCTTGGGACAGGGGACCTACAATGAGCAGTTCTTC	CASSLGQGTYNEQFF
TRBV11-2	-	-	TRBJ2-3	TGTGCCAGCAGCTTCACCGGCGCAGCACCCACAGATACGCAGTATTTT	CASSFTGAAPTDTQYF
TRBV7-9	-	-	TRBJ2-1	TGTGCCAGCAGCTTGGGTGGTCTTTACAATGAGCAGTTCTTC	CASSLGGLYNEQFF
TRBV7-3	-	-	TRBJ1-4	TGTGCCAGCAGCTCCCCCTCCTTGAAACTGTTTTTT	CASSSPSLKLFF
TRBV7-9	-	-	TRBJ2-3	TGTGCCAGCAGCTTAAGGGTCACAGGGATAACAGATACGCAGTATTTT	CASSLRVTGITDTQYF
TRBV28	-	-	TRBJ2-6	TGTGCCAGCCGACTCGAGGGAGCGGGCGTCCTGACTTTC	CASRLEGAGVLTF
TRBV4-3	-	-	TRBJ1-6	TGCGCCAGCAGCCAGGCAGGGGTGGGATCACCCCTCCACTTT	CASSQAGVGSPLHF
TRBV29-1	-	-	TRBJ2-7	TGCAGCGTTGGAGGGGGATTGAAGCGCGAGCAGTACTTC	CSVGGGLKREQYF
TRBV10-3	medium-sized	TRBD2	TRBJ2-1	TGTGCCATCAGTGAGAGGTTAGCGGGGGTTAGCCCCTACAATGAGCAGTTCTTC	CAISERLAGVSPYNEQFF
TRBV4-2	-	-	TRBJ1-1	TGTGCCAGCAGCCGGGGGGTCGCAGTGAACACTGAAGCTTTCTTT	CASSRGVAVNTEAFF
TRBV11-3	-	TRBD1	TRBJ1-1	TGTGCCAGCAGCTCAGGGGGCACTGAAGCTTTCTTT	CASSSGGTEAFF
TRBV5-1	-	-	TRBJ1-2	TGCGCCAGCAGCTTGGAGGGTAGGAACTATGGCTACACCTTC	CASSLEGRNYGYTF
TRBV7-2	-	-	TRBJ2-2	TGTGCCAGCAGCGCTAGGGAGGGGGGTCTCGGGGAGCTGTTTTTT	CASSAREGGLGELFF